This TCR beta chain was sequenced during a study of blood T cells in healthy people across ages. Sample-barcoded 5' priming and a J-beta primer mix drove a second PCR of roughly 6 to 12 cycles. A single record per CDR3 protein comes from TCRdb applying MiXCR to the 5' RACE reads. The sample gives over 1,200,000 distinct CDR3 sequences, approximately 59% of which show up once; more than 6% is in the top ten. Germline assignment: CDR1 DFQATT and CDR2 SNEGSKA (reference sequence). V lost 6 bases and J lost 5, with 14 bases in between. CDR3 length equals 13 residues. Sequencing used blood. The rearrangement links TRBV20-1 to TRBJ1-5; weak D call: TRBD1 (5 bases). This TCR was recovered from a man aged 18-30 years in good health. The CDR3 DNA reads TGCAGTGCGGGAGGCAGGGAAGATCAGCCCCAGCATTTT. This encodes CSAGGREDQPQHF.